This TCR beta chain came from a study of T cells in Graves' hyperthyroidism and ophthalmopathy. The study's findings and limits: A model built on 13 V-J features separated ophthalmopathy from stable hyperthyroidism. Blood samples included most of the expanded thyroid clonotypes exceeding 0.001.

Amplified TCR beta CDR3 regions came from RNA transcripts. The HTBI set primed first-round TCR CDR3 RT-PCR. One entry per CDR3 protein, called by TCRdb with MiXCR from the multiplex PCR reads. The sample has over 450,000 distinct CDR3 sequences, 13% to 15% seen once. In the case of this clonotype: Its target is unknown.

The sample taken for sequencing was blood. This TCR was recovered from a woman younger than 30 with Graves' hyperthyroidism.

The CDR3 spells CASSLEVGGPYNEQFF. CDR3 nucleotides: TGTGCCAGCAGCTTAGAGGTGGGCGGGCCCTACAATGAGCAGTTCTTC. The genes are TRBV7-9 and TRBJ2-1, with D maybe TRBD2 (5 bases). Trimming took off 1 base at V and 2 bases at J, with 12 bases between the two ends. CDR1 and CDR2 (germline): SEHNR, FQNEAQ (reference sequence). The CDR3 covers 16 residues.